The rows below give T cell receptor beta chains drawn from one sample of a study of radiation and T cells in renal cell carcinoma. The data were produced by immunoSEQ multiplex PCR, yet TCRdb's version contains in-frame clones alone and is incomplete. The sample yields tens of thousands of clones, roughly 80% seen once. Sequenced here: blood, sampled from a patient whose treatment included radiotherapy and nephrectomy. These receptors originate from a man aged 55 to 70 with renal cell carcinoma. The CDR3 runs from the conserved cysteine through the conserved F or W.

length	V	J	CDR3
12	TRBV15	TRBJ1-3	CATSRAGNTIYF
15	TRBV6-5	TRBJ1-2	CASSYSGQGVYGYTF
11	TRBV20-1	TRBJ2-5	CSGTGWETQYF
14	TRBV5-6	TRBJ2-3	CASSLRAGLDTQYF
15	TRBV18	TRBJ2-3	CASSLRTDAGDTQYF
11	TRBV7-9	TRBJ2-7	CATAGPYEQYF
13	TRBV4-3	TRBJ1-2	CASSQIGGVGYTF
16	TRBV18	TRBJ2-2	CASSDRVLSNTGELFF
14	TRBV7-8	TRBJ2-5	CASSLAPKLETQYF
13	TRBV27	TRBJ2-1	CASSFGLYNEQFF
16	TRBV5-1	TRBJ2-3	CASSPPLDGTTDTQYF
15	TRBV6-4	TRBJ1-2	CASSATGEGSYGYTF
13	TRBV6-5	TRBJ2-3	CASSRLGEDTQYF
14	TRBV5-1	TRBJ2-7	CASSLAAASYEQYF
13	TRBV7-3	TRBJ2-7	CASSSGLLTEQYF
14	TRBV5-1	TRBJ2-5	CASRGLAGEETQYF
17	TRBV18	TRBJ2-3	CASSPTTVAGVADTQYF